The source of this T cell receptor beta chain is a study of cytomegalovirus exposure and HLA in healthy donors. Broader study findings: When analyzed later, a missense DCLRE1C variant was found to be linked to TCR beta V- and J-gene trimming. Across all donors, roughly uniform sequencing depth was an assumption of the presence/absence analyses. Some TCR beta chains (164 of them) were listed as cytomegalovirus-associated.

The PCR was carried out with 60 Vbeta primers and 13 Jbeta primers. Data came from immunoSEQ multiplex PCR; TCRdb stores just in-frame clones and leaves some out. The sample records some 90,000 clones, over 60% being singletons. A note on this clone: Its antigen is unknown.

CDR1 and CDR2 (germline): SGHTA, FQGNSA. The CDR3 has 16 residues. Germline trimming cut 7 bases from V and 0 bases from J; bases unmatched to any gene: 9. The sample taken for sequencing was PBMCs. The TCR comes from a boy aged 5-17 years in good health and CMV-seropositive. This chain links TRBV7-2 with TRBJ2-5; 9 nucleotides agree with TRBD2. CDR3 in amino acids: CASTEPLAGYQETQYF. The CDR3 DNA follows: TGTGCCAGCACCGAACCCCTAGCGGGGTACCAAGAGACCCAGTACTTC. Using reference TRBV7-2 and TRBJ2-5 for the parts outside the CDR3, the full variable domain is GAGVSQSPSNKVTEKGKDVELRCDPISGHTALYWYRQSLGQGLEFLIYFQGNSAPDKSGLPSDRFSAERTGGSVSTLTIQRTQQEDSAVYLCASTEPLAGYQETQYFGPGTRLLVL.